Included here is one T cell receptor beta chain sequence, with context. Its specificity is not known. Original processing methods: The study took CDR3 differences across clinicopathological groups and made a distant-metastasis classifier for papillary thyroid cancer from them. TCRdb called clones again from the PCR reads with MiXCR. TCRdb's processing, not the authors' own work, is the source of the V and J calls. The sample contains about 16,000 clones, 30% to 40% of which appear only once. Thyroid surgery was performed in patients who had received no treatment beforehand. This entry is derived from a study of metastatic and nonmetastatic thyroid tumors. As for the study in general: The authors compared repertoires across blood and tumor or nodule tissue from malignant and benign thyroid patients.

The study's findings and limits: Malignant tumors reportedly showed significantly higher TCR beta diversity than benign nodules in both blood and tumor.

The CDR3 has 15 residues. Germline lookup yields CDR1 DFQATT and CDR2 SNEGSKA (reference sequence). The V end lost 4 bases, the J end lost 0 bases, and 10 bases lay between the germline ends. The receptor was derived from a female donor with papillary thyroid cancer or a benign thyroid nodule (not recorded which). Some clones in this sample may be carry-over from other donors' samples. The V call is TRBV20-1, the J call TRBJ2-6; D unresolved. Sequenced sample: tumor tissue. CDR3 sequence: CSAKRTGSGANVLTF. The CDR3 nucleotides are TGCAGTGCTAAACGGACGGGCTCTGGGGCCAACGTCCTGACTTTC.